This T cell receptor beta chain emerged from a study of cytomegalovirus exposure and HLA in healthy donors. With regard to this clone: Its target is unknown.

Donors showed nominal health when sampled, although they likely had unrecorded immune exposures. The primer mix had 60 Vbeta and 13 Jbeta primers. Assay used: immunoSEQ multiplex PCR; TCRdb lists only in-frame clones, some missing. The listing records tens of thousands of clones. Study observations and caveats: Whilst most TCR sequences proved rare, a subset of public TCRs occurred across many donors. In vitro confirmation showed three CMV-associated chains to be CMV antigen specific.

The CDR3 is made up of 14 amino acids. V gave up 4 bases and J gave up 5 bases; unmatched junction bases: 3. Germline V lookup: CDR1 MDHEN, CDR2 SYDVKM. V and J are TRBV28 and TRBJ2-7; TRBD1 agrees at 12 bases. The clonotype comes from a man aged 40-49 years in good health and CMV-seronegative. The sequenced sample consisted of PBMCs. The CDR3 reads CASSSGTGGNEQYF. DNA of the CDR3: TGTGCCAGCAGTTCCGGGACAGGGGGCAACGAGCAGTACTTC.